This entry lists 29 T cell receptor beta chains sequenced from one sample in a study of shared clonotypes between healthy human individuals. Only in-frame clones appear in the TCRdb table, and some are missing; sequencing was by immunoSEQ multiplex PCR. Of over a million clones listed, roughly 96% are singletons. The sequencing sample was made of naive CD4+ T cells sorted from blood. The subset here: CD45RA+ positively selected. Source of these receptors: a man aged 30-40 years in good health.

This chain connects TRBV7-6 to TRBJ2-2; tentatively, D is TRBD2 (6 bases). The CDR3 is 14 residues long. Germline V gives CDR1 SGHVS, CDR2 FNYEAQ. Trimming removed 7 bases at V and 1 base at J, with 10 bases between. DNA of the CDR3: TGTGCCAGCAACTCCGGGGGGAACACCGGGGAGCTGTTTTTT. Its protein is CASNSGGNTGELFF.

The rearrangement links TRBV6-5 to TRBJ2-4; 9 bases agree with TRBD1. Per the germline V gene, CDR1 is MNHEY and CDR2 is SVGAGI. The CDR3 length is 14 residues. The V gene end was trimmed by 0 bases and the J gene end by 7 bases; junction bases not matched to a gene: 1. The CDR3, as DNA: TGTGCCAGCAGTTACTCGGGGACAGGGAACATTCAGTACTTC. Translation gives CASSYSGTGNIQYF.

This clone came up a few times. V and J are TRBV5-1 and TRBJ2-5; 10 positions match TRBD1. Trimming removed 4 bases from V and 5 bases from J; junction bases left unmatched: 5. The CDR3 contains 14 residues. The germline V gene has CDR1 SGHRS and CDR2 YFSETQ. The CDR3 sequence: CASSGDRGGETQYF. CDR3 coding DNA: TGCGCCAGCAGCGGGGACAGGGGAGGTGAGACCCAGTACTTC.

The chain is built from TRBV5-1 and TRBJ1-5; maybe TRBD1 (6 bases). The CDR3 runs 19 residues. Germline V CDR1 and CDR2: SGHRS, YFSETQ. The V gene lost 5 bases and the J gene lost 7 bases, with 31 bases spanning the gap. The CDR3 nucleotides read TGCGCCAGCAGTGCCGGGAAGCACGCAGGGGTTCGGACTGTCCAGCCCCAGCATTTT. Its protein is CASSAGKHAGVRTVQPQHF.

CDR3 loop: CASRIGGPDGEAFF. DNA for the CDR3: TGCGCCAGCAGAATAGGGGGACCCGACGGTGAAGCTTTCTTT. This chain joins TRBV5-1 and TRBJ1-1, with a weak D call TRBD1 (6 bases). The CDR3 is made up of 14 amino acids. Trimming pared 5 bases from V and 7 bases from J, leaving 18 bases between. CDR1 is SGHRS and CDR2 is YFSETQ in the germline V gene. Drawing the rest from reference TRBV5-1 and TRBJ1-1, the complete variable domain is KAGVTQTPRYLIKTRGQQVTLSCSPISGHRSVSWYQQTPGQGLQFLFEYFSETQRNKGNFPGRFSGRQFSNSRSEMNVSTLELGDSALYLCASRIGGPDGEAFFGQGTRLTVV.

Note on this clone: The sample holds other DNA sequences that translate to the same CDR3. The rearrangement links TRBV5-1 to TRBJ2-7, with 9 bases lining up with TRBD2. J gave up 1 base and V 4 bases, and 6 bases lay outside the gene matches. Germline CDR1 and CDR2: SGHRS and YFSETQ. CDR3 length: 15 amino acids. The CDR3 sequence is CASSGGTSSSYEQYF. The CDR3 DNA is TGCGCCAGCAGCGGCGGGACTAGCTCATCCTACGAGCAGTACTTC.

This chain links TRBV14 with TRBJ2-1; 9 nucleotides line up with TRBD1. CDR1 and CDR2 (germline): SGHDN, FVKESK. The CDR3 has 15 residues. After removal of 2 bases from V and 8 bases from J, the junction contained 7 bases not matched to a gene. DNA for the CDR3: TGTGCCAGCAGCCAAACCGGGACAGGGAAAGATGAGCAGTTCTTC. This sequence encodes CASSQTGTGKDEQFF.

The CDR3 loop reads CSVGTSGGQFF. DNA of the CDR3: TGCAGCGTTGGGACTAGCGGCGGGCAGTTCTTC. The chain employs TRBV29-1 and TRBJ2-1, with 10 bases lining up with TRBD2. The V segment lost 4 bases and the J segment 12 bases; nucleotides outside the gene matches: 3. Germline values: CDR1 SQVTM, CDR2 ANQGSEA. The CDR3 is made up of 11 amino acids.

The chain carries TRBV5-4 and TRBJ2-2; a possible D gene is TRBD1 (6 bases). V dropped 3 bases and J dropped 4 bases, with 16 bases sitting between them. The germline CDR1 and CDR2 sequences are SGHNT and YYREEE (reference sequence). The length of the CDR3 is 16 residues. CDR3 sequence (DNA): TGTGCCAGCAGCTCGGCGAAGGACAGCCCCACCGGGGAGCTGTTTTTT. It specifies CASSSAKDSPTGELFF.

The rearrangement links TRBV9 to TRBJ2-1; D gene unclear. V gave up 0 bases and J gave up 8 bases, with 12 bases separating them. There are 14 residues in the CDR3. The germline V gene encodes CDR1 SGDLS and CDR2 YYNGEE. The CDR3 protein is CASSVAINRDEQFF. The CDR3 bases are TGTGCCAGCAGCGTAGCTATAAATCGGGATGAGCAGTTCTTC.

This clone appeared a single time. The chain is built from TRBV29-1 and TRBJ2-7; D may be TRBD1 (6 bases). The germline V gene has CDR1 SQVTM and CDR2 ANQGSEA. V gave up 4 bases and J gave up 4 bases, with 20 bases separating them. This CDR3 has 15 amino acids. The CDR3 loop is CSVGMGAKAPYEQYF. The CDR3 DNA sequence: TGCAGCGTTGGAATGGGGGCCAAAGCCCCATACGAGCAGTACTTC.

The rearrangement uses TRBV7-7 and TRBJ2-5; D might be TRBD1 or TRBD2, each matching 6 bases. This CDR3 spans 15 amino acids. Trimming took 5 bases from V and 2 from J, leaving 15 bases between them. Germline V gives CDR1 SSHAT, CDR2 FNYEAQ (reference sequence). The CDR3 sequence is CASSQRIGGQETQYF. In nucleotides, the CDR3 is TGTGCCAGCAGCCAACGAATAGGGGGGCAAGAGACCCAGTACTTC. Full variable domain (rest looked up from reference TRBV7-7 and TRBJ2-5): GAGVSQSPRYKVTKRGQDVTLRCDPISSHATLYWYQQALGQGPEFLTYFNYEAQPDKSGLPSDRFSAERPEGSISTLTIQRTEQRDSAMYRCASSQRIGGQETQYFGPGTRLLVL.

This clone was counted a single time. The rearrangement joins TRBV18 to TRBJ1-3, with 8 bases identical to TRBD1. CDR1 and CDR2 from the germline V gene are KGHSH and LQKENI. The CDR3 covers 16 residues. V lost 4 bases and J lost 3; bases outside the gene matches: 8. The DNA of the CDR3 is TGTGCCAGCTCACAATCGGACAGGGCGCGTGGAAACACCATATATTTT. Its translation is CASSQSDRARGNTIYF.

The genes are TRBV4-3 and TRBJ2-4; the D is unclear. The V gene's germline CDR1 is LGHNA and CDR2 YSLEER. This CDR3 contains 13 residues. Trimming pared 0 bases from V and 8 bases from J, leaving 8 bases between. In DNA form, the CDR3 reads TGCGCCAGCAGCCAAGATATGCCAGACATTCAGTACTTC. Residues: CASSQDMPDIQYF.

The rearrangement links TRBV28 to TRBJ1-5; maybe TRBD1 (6 bases). This CDR3 has 15 residues. Deletions cut 5 bases from V and 3 bases from J, with 14 bases between. Germline V CDR1 and CDR2: MDHEN, SYDVKM. CDR3 nucleotide sequence: TGTGCCAGCAGTCCCTTAGGACAGCTCAATCAGCCCCAGCATTTT. Encoded protein: CASSPLGQLNQPQHF.

The chain combines TRBV6-6 with TRBJ2-5, with TRBD2 as a possible D gene (7 bases). Germline V CDR1 and CDR2: MNHNY, SVGAGI (reference sequence). The CDR3 loop spans 12 amino acids. Trimming left V 6 bases short and J 5 bases short, with 10 bases between. In DNA form, the CDR3 reads TGTGCCAGCAGAGAGGGGGGGGAGACCCAGTACTTC. It yields the protein CASREGGETQYF.

This chain links TRBV4-3 with TRBJ2-3; 11 bases match TRBD2. CDR1 is LGHNA, CDR2 YSLEER, per germline. Trimming removed 4 bases from V and 4 bases from J; junction bases left unmatched: 16. The CDR3 contains 19 residues. CDR3 DNA: TGCGCCAGCAGCCGTAGGCGCCTAGCGGGAGGATCTAGCCCAGATACGCAGTATTTT. This encodes CASSRRRLAGGSSPDTQYF.

This chain joins TRBV5-4 and TRBJ2-7, with 11 bases aligning to TRBD2. The CDR3 consists of 15 residues. The germline V gene has CDR1 SGHNT and CDR2 YYREEE (reference sequence). Trimming cost V 1 base and J 5 bases; bases outside gene matches: 5. CDR3 sequence reads: CASSLSTSGKDEQYF. CDR3 coding DNA: TGTGCCAGCAGCTTGTCGACTAGCGGGAAGGACGAGCAGTACTTC.

This chain uses TRBV11-2 with TRBJ2-1; TRBD2 matches 8 bases. CDR1 SGHAT and CDR2 FQNNGV come from the germline V gene. The ends lost 4 bases at V and 6 bases at J; junction bases unmatched: 14. The CDR3 has 17 amino acids. This chain's CDR3 is CASSSVPGLVGGNEQFF. The CDR3 DNA sequence: TGTGCCAGCAGCTCCGTCCCGGGACTAGTGGGGGGCAATGAGCAGTTCTTC.

The chain couples TRBV14 to TRBJ1-1, with unresolved D. The V end was cut by 1 base, the J end by 4 bases, with 10 bases between. The CDR3 is 14 residues long. Germline loops: CDR1 SGHDN, CDR2 FVKESK. CDR3 loop: CASSQAVGITEAFF. The CDR3 DNA reads as TGTGCCAGCAGCCAAGCGGTGGGTATCACTGAAGCTTTCTTT.

The V call is TRBV19, the J call TRBJ1-3; the match to TRBD1 covers 10 bases. The CDR3 contains 16 residues. Germline-derived CDR1 and CDR2 are LNHDA and SQIVND (reference sequence). V gave up 3 bases and J gave up 7 bases; unmatched junction bases: 9. The CDR3 bases are TGTGCCAGTAGTATGACCGCCGGGACAGGGGTGAACACCATATATTTT. Translation gives CASSMTAGTGVNTIYF.

CDR3 protein: CASSSRTAWHTDTQYF. The CDR3 nucleotides read TGTGCCAGCAGTTCCCGGACAGCGTGGCACACAGATACGCAGTATTTT. This chain joins TRBV28 and TRBJ2-3, with a tentative D call TRBD1 (6 bases). CDR1 MDHEN and CDR2 SYDVKM come from the germline V gene. V lost 4 bases and J 2 bases, leaving 16 bases between the germline ends. This CDR3 is built from 16 residues. The full variable domain, its missing parts supplied by reference TRBV28 and TRBJ2-3, is DVKVTQSSRYLVKRTGEKVFLECVQDMDHENMFWYRQDPGLGLRLIYFSYDVKMKEKGDIPEGYSVSREKKERFSLILESASTNQTSMYLCASSSRTAWHTDTQYFGPGTRLTVL.

This sequence joins TRBV21-1 and TRBJ2-5; the DNA was not compared with TRBD2, the D call given in the table. TRBV21-1 is annotated as a pseudogene. This CDR3 comprises 16 residues. The chain's CDR3 is CASSKLQREGQETQYF. The CDR3 nucleotides are TGTGCCAGTAGCAAATTACAACGGGAGGGCCAAGAGACCCAGTACTTC.

V and J are TRBV5-4 and TRBJ2-7; 11 bases agree with TRBD2. Germline V lookup: CDR1 SGHNT, CDR2 YYREEE (reference sequence). Trimming removed 1 base from V and 6 bases from J; junction bases left unmatched: 3. The CDR3 contains 14 residues. The CDR3 nucleotides read TGTGCCAGCAGCTTGAAGCTAGCGGGAGGCGAGCAGTACTTC. It yields the protein CASSLKLAGGEQYF.

The chain has TRBV2 and TRBJ2-5; 9 positions agree with TRBD1. CDR3 length: 16 amino acids. Germline assignment: CDR1 SNHLY and CDR2 FYNNEI. V trimming: 6 bases; J trimming: 5 bases; junction bases outside the gene matches: 13. Here the CDR3 DNA reads TGTGCCAGCAGGAAGGCGGGACAGGGTCCAGGGGAGACCCAGTACTTC. Protein product: CASRKAGQGPGETQYF.

V and J are TRBV5-5 and TRBJ2-3; 7 bases match TRBD2. V lost 0 bases, J lost 4 bases, and 5 bases stayed unmatched. There are 15 residues in the CDR3. Per the germline V gene, CDR1 is SGHKS and CDR2 is YYEKEE (reference sequence). CDR3 sequence reads: CASSLVWAGADTQYF. The CDR3 DNA follows: TGTGCCAGCAGCTTGGTTTGGGCGGGAGCAGATACGCAGTATTTT.

This chain links TRBV28 with TRBJ1-4, with 10 bases lining up with TRBD1. With 5 bases clipped from V and 8 bases from J, the junction kept 5 bases outside the gene matches. Germline assignment: CDR1 MDHEN and CDR2 SYDVKM. The CDR3 is 14 residues long. CDR3 sequence reads: CASSQDRGREKLFF. The DNA of the CDR3 is TGTGCCAGCAGTCAGGACAGGGGGAGGGAAAAACTGTTTTTT.

The CDR3 nucleotides are TGTGCCACCAGCAGAGATCCCAGGGGAGGAGAGACCCAGTACTTC. As protein: CATSRDPRGGETQYF. V gene TRBV15 combines with J gene TRBJ2-5, with D perhaps TRBD1 or TRBD2 (6 bases each). The V and J ends lost 0 bases and 4 bases respectively, with 12 bases between them. Germline V gives CDR1 LNHNV, CDR2 YYDKDF (reference sequence). The CDR3 runs 15 residues.

V is TRBV28 and J is TRBJ2-5; D might be TRBD1 (6 bases). CDR3 size: 17 residues. V was trimmed by 8 bases and J by 4 bases, leaving 26 bases between them. Germline V gene lookup returns CDR1 MDHEN and CDR2 SYDVKM. CDR3 sequence reads: CASVYRAPSPRAETQYF. For the CDR3, the DNA is TGTGCCAGCGTATACAGGGCCCCCTCTCCCCGCGCAGAGACCCAGTACTTC.